Following are 18 T cell receptor beta chains from one sample sequenced in a study of blood T cells in healthy people across ages. Primers used in a second PCR of about 7 to 12 cycles were a sample-barcoded 5' primer and a J-beta primer mix. TCRdb ran MiXCR on the 5' RACE reads and lists one entry per CDR3 protein. The sample includes about 1.6 million distinct CDR3 sequences, 30% to 35% of them seen just once. The sequenced material came from blood. The receptors here all came from a woman aged 25-40 years in good health.

The chain carries TRBV5-1 and TRBJ2-3; the match to TRBD1 covers 8 bases. Losses at the gene ends were 3 bases for V and 3 bases for J; bases not matched to a gene: 6. Germline V CDR1 and CDR2: SGHRS, YFSETQ. The CDR3 contains 15 residues. CDR3 region: CASSSNGQGTDTQYF. As DNA, the CDR3 is TGCGCCAGCAGCTCGAACGGACAGGGAACAGATACGCAGTATTTT.

This clonotype was detected a few times. The chain joins TRBV7-9 to TRBJ2-3; possible D gene TRBD1, 5 bases. The germline CDR1 and CDR2 sequences are SEHNR and FQNEAQ (reference sequence). CDR3 length: 16 amino acids. Trimming took 3 bases from V and 3 from J, leaving 16 bases between them. The CDR3 is CASSFDSPGLTDTQYF. The CDR3, as DNA: TGTGCCAGCAGCTTCGACAGTCCAGGCCTAACAGATACGCAGTATTTT.

CDR3 in amino acids: CASSGDGRTYEQYF. The DNA for the CDR3 is TGTGCCAGCAGCGGAGATGGCCGTACCTACGAGCAGTACTTC. The rearrangement links TRBV9 to TRBJ2-5; D gene uncertain. The tail of the sequence fits TRBJ2-7 better, so the J call may be wrong. The CDR3 runs to 14 residues. Germline V gives CDR1 SGDLS, CDR2 YYNGEE.

The chain's CDR3 is CASSLGARFTEAFF. The CDR3 bases are TGTGCCAGCAGTTTAGGGGCCCGGTTCACTGAAGCTTTCTTT. The chain joins TRBV12-3 or TRBV12-4 to TRBJ1-1, with D unclear. With 1 base removed from V and 4 bases from J, the gap between germline ends came to 10 bases. This CDR3 is 14 amino acids long.

The V and J genes are TRBV4-1 and TRBJ1-5; possibly TRBD1 for D (5 bases). Germline V gives CDR1 MGHRA, CDR2 YSYEKL. This CDR3 is 16 amino acids long. V lost 3 bases and J 4 bases, leaving 16 bases between the germline ends. DNA for the CDR3: TGCGCCAGCAGCCACTCAGGGAAGGGGCGAAATCAGCCCCAGCATTTT. Protein product: CASSHSGKGRNQPQHF.

The chain is built from TRBV12-3 or TRBV12-4 and TRBJ1-1, with D possibly matching TRBD1 (5 bases). This CDR3 region has 16 residues. V lost 8 bases to trimming and J lost 0 bases, with 19 bases between them. The CDR3: CASSTAGPQLNTEAFF. CDR3 DNA: TGTGCCAGCTCCACCGCAGGGCCGCAACTGAACACTGAAGCTTTCTTT.

CDR3 nucleotide sequence: TGTGCCAGCAGCTCTCGACTACGAAGTGAGCAGTTCTTC. Protein: CASSSRLRSEQFF. This sequence joins TRBV7-7 and TRBJ2-1; maybe TRBD2 (5 bases). V dropped 4 bases and J dropped 9 bases, with 13 bases sitting between them. CDR3 size: 13 residues. Per germline, CDR1 SSHAT and CDR2 FNYEAQ (reference sequence).

This clonotype was counted a few times. The V and J genes are TRBV20-1 and TRBJ1-1, with D hard to call. The CDR3 contains 14 residues. The germline gives CDR1 DFQATT, CDR2 SNEGSKA (reference sequence). V lost 4 bases and J 0 bases, leaving 12 bases between the germline ends. CDR3 sequence reads: CSAMAFGMNTEAFF. CDR3 DNA: TGCAGTGCTATGGCATTTGGGATGAACACTGAAGCTTTCTTT.

V is TRBV10-2 and J is TRBJ1-6, with D perhaps TRBD1 (5 bases). V was cut by 4 bases and J by 7 bases, with 14 bases left in between. There are 15 residues in the CDR3. Germline values: CDR1 WSHSY, CDR2 SAAADI. The CDR3 here is CASSGTGTGNSPLHF. CDR3 sequence (DNA): TGCGCCAGCAGTGGCACCGGGACTGGAAATTCACCCCTCCACTTT.

This clonotype has only a few counts. A read error is possible here, since a much larger clone lies one base away. Here the CDR3 DNA reads TGTGCCATCAGTGCACGGGGTGGAGGCTACACCTTC. Translating it yields CAISARGGGYTF. V usage is TRBV10-3 and J usage is TRBJ1-2, with no clear D. Trimming shortened V by 4 bases and J by 8 bases, and 11 bases separated the two germline ends. CDR3 size: 12 residues. Germline-derived CDR1 and CDR2 are ENHRY and SYGVKD.

The chain carries TRBV6-2 or TRBV6-3 and TRBJ1-2, with TRBD1 matching over 8 bases. Trimming took 4 bases from V and 8 from J; bases not matched to a gene: 12. This CDR3 contains 15 residues. The germline gives CDR1 MNHEY, CDR2 SVGEGT. This CDR3 reads CASSSDSDRAEGYTF. In DNA, the CDR3 is TGTGCCAGCAGTTCCGATTCGGACAGGGCGGAGGGCTACACCTTC.

This rearrangement joins TRBV5-1 to TRBJ2-5, with D tentatively TRBD1 (6 bases). The V gene's germline CDR1 is SGHRS and CDR2 YFSETQ. The germline V and J ends were trimmed by 4 bases and 3 bases, with 25 bases remaining between them. The CDR3 loop spans 18 amino acids. CDR3 nucleotide sequence: TGCGCCAGCAGCGCCCCGAAATCACAGGGATTCTTCGAAGAGACCCAGTACTTC. Its translation is CASSAPKSQGFFEETQYF.

The rearrangement joins TRBV5-1 to TRBJ1-1; D call uncertain. This CDR3 region has 16 residues. CDR1 and CDR2 from the germline V gene are SGHRS and YFSETQ. Trimming took 3 bases from V and 1 from J, leaving 16 bases between them. CDR3 region: CASSSTGRRKNTEAFF. DNA for the CDR3: TGCGCCAGCAGCTCTACTGGGCGGCGAAAGAACACTGAAGCTTTCTTT.

Concerning this clonotype: A much larger clone differs by one base, so this may be a read error. The chain employs TRBV11-3 and TRBJ2-1; the match to TRBD2 covers 7 bases. The germline gives CDR1 SGHNT, CDR2 YENEEA. Germline trimming cut 5 bases from V and 8 bases from J; bases unmatched to any gene: 18. CDR3 length equals 17 residues. In DNA form, the CDR3 reads TGTGCCAGCAGCCCGGGTCACCCCTGGGCGGGGGTGGATGAGCAGTTCTTC. Translation: CASSPGHPWAGVDEQFF.

The chain uses TRBV9 and TRBJ2-1; D is unclear. The CDR3 extends over 11 amino acids. V was pared by 0 bases and J by 9 bases, with 4 bases between. Looked up from germline, CDR1 is SGDLS and CDR2 is YYNGEE. For the CDR3, the DNA is TGTGCCAGCAGCGTAGGTTTTGAGCAGTTCTTC. It translates to CASSVGFEQFF.

The CDR3 protein is CASSQDSGGAREQYF. CDR3 bases: TGTGCCAGCAGCCAAGATAGCGGGGGGGCTAGGGAGCAGTACTTC. This rearrangement joins TRBV3-1 to TRBJ2-7; 11 nucleotides align to TRBD2. The J segment lost 7 bases and the V segment lost 0 bases, leaving 5 bases of the junction unmatched. Germline values: CDR1 LGHDT, CDR2 YNNKEL (reference sequence). The length of the CDR3 is 15 residues.

The rearrangement uses TRBV5-6 and TRBJ1-2; weak D call: TRBD1 (6 bases). Germline CDR1 reads SGHDT; CDR2 reads YYEEEE. V lost 4 bases to trimming and J lost 6 bases, with 19 bases between them. The CDR3 loop spans 15 amino acids. The DNA for the CDR3 is TGTGCCAGCAGCACGGGACACAGGGACACTAATGGCTACACCTTC. Translation gives CASSTGHRDTNGYTF.

The rearrangement joins TRBV12-3 or TRBV12-4 to TRBJ2-7; D may be TRBD1 or TRBD2 (5 bases each). V lost 3 bases and J 5 bases, leaving 14 bases between the germline ends. CDR3 length equals 14 residues. The CDR3 here is CASSLDGACDEQYF. CDR3 coding DNA: TGTGCCAGCAGTTTGGACGGGGCTTGCGACGAGCAGTACTTC.